A selection of T cell receptor beta chains follows, all from one sample in a study of T cells in Graves' hyperthyroidism and ophthalmopathy. MiXCR was run by TCRdb on the multiplex PCR reads, yielding one entry per CDR3 protein. The table records approximately 380,000 distinct CDR3 sequences, under 20% of them present only once. Material for sequencing was blood. Every receptor here comes from a man aged 18 to 35 with Graves' ophthalmopathy. Each CDR3 is given with its conserved first and last residue. D genes are given only for firm matches. Only some rows state a clone size, as once, few, many or a class for expanded clones.

d_call,j_call,clone_size,v_call,cdr3_aa,cdr3_nt
-,TRBJ2-1,many,TRBV12-3/TRBV12-4,CASSLYNNNEQFF,TGTGCCAGCAGTTTATACAATAACAATGAGCAGTTCTTC
TRBD2,TRBJ2-3,-,TRBV5-4,CASSGVAGGYTDTQYF,TGTGCCAGCAGCGGAGTAGCGGGGGGATACACAGATACGCAGTATTTT
-,TRBJ2-1,few,TRBV20-1,CSARGRTDYNEQFF,TGCAGTGCTAGAGGAAGGACAGACTACAATGAGCAGTTCTTC
-,TRBJ1-6,-,TRBV10-3,CAITEGGSPLHF,TGTGCCATCACTGAAGGCGGTTCACCCCTCCACTTT
-,TRBJ1-5,many,TRBV5-6,CASSRGAGDQPQHF,TGTGCCAGCAGCCGGGGAGCAGGGGATCAGCCCCAGCATTTT
-,TRBJ2-4,-,TRBV6-6,CASSYSRASGKNIQYF,TGTGCCAGCAGTTACAGCAGGGCCTCGGGCAAAAACATTCAGTACTTC
-,TRBJ2-1,many,TRBV28,CASSFRAFGSNEQFF,TGTGCCAGCAGTTTCCGGGCGTTCGGGAGCAATGAGCAGTTCTTC
-,TRBJ2-5,few,TRBV7-8,CASSSSFGGAETQYF,TGTGCCAGCAGCTCCAGCTTCGGCGGGGCAGAGACCCAGTACTTC
-,TRBJ2-5,many,TRBV9,CASSPGQAGETQYF,TGTGCCAGCAGCCCCGGCCAAGCCGGAGAGACCCAGTACTTC
-,TRBJ2-4,many,TRBV11-3,CASSLEGTTSSIQYF,TGTGCCAGCAGCCTAGAGGGGACAACCAGCAGCATTCAGTACTTC
-,TRBJ1-1,many,TRBV2,CASRQAATEAFF,TGTGCCAGCCGACAAGCGGCCACTGAAGCTTTCTTT
-,TRBJ2-2,-,TRBV5-6,CASRNSIPNTGELFF,TGTGCCAGCAGGAACAGTATCCCGAACACCGGGGAGCTGTTTTTT